The 27 T cell receptor beta chains listed next were all sequenced from one sample in a study of blood T cells in healthy people across ages (dated by TCRdb to 2013 to 2016). Library preparation used 5' RACE. The reads were generated on an Illumina HiSeq 2500. A second about 7 to 11 cycle PCR used a sample-barcoded 5' primer and a J-beta primer mix. TCRdb trimmed public reads at Q25 via fastp, called clones via MiXCR and kept in-frame beta chains. Every distinct CDR3 protein forms one entry, paired with its most common genes and DNA. Recorded for this sample are around 1,600,000 distinct CDR3 sequences; roughly 43% of them occurred a single time. The top ten constitute just over 4% of the sample. The sequencing input was blood. The receptors derive from a young woman in good health.

V usage is TRBV4-3 and J usage is TRBJ1-1, with 7 bases lining up with TRBD1. V trimming: 3 bases; J trimming: 4 bases; junction bases outside the gene matches: 8. The germline gives CDR1 LGHNA, CDR2 YSLEER. This CDR3 spans 15 amino acids. CDR3 sequence: CASSQGPDRVTEAFF. Here the CDR3 DNA reads TGCGCCAGCAGCCAGGGCCCCGACAGGGTCACTGAAGCTTTCTTT.

The chain uses TRBV6-5 and TRBJ2-3; 13 nucleotides match TRBD2. Trimming at V came to 6 bases and at J to 2 bases, leaving 5 bases not matched to a gene. CDR3 length: 16 amino acids. In germline, CDR1 is MNHEY, CDR2 SVGAGI. CDR3 amino acids: CASRSLAGGFTDTQYF. The CDR3 DNA sequence: TGTGCCAGCAGGTCACTAGCGGGGGGGTTCACAGATACGCAGTATTTT.

V usage is TRBV7-2 and J usage is TRBJ2-1; TRBD1 aligns across 8 bases. The junction had 5 bases not matched to a gene; V was cut back by 6 bases and J by 7 bases. The germline V gene has CDR1 SGHTA and CDR2 FQGNSA. This CDR3 spans 13 amino acids. The CDR3 sequence is CASRRTGRNEQFF. CDR3 DNA sequence: TGTGCCAGCAGGAGGACAGGGAGGAATGAGCAGTTCTTC.

The chain is built from TRBV7-2 and TRBJ2-7; D possibly corresponds to TRBD2 (5 bases). CDR3 length equals 14 residues. Germline CDR1 SGHTA, CDR2 FQGNSA. Trimming removed 5 bases from V and 0 bases from J, with 11 bases in between. The CDR3 nucleotides are TGTGCCAGCAGCGTAAGTCGGGACTCCTACGAGCAGTACTTC. It yields the protein CASSVSRDSYEQYF.

This clonotype showed up just a few times. This chain uses TRBV27 with TRBJ2-3; TRBD1 might be the D (6 bases). This CDR3 comprises 15 residues. Trimming pared 5 bases from V and 2 bases from J, leaving 14 bases between. Germline V lookup: CDR1 MNHEY, CDR2 SMNVEV (reference sequence). DNA for the CDR3: TGTGCCAGCAGTCCCAGAGACAGGATCACAGATACGCAGTATTTT. It translates to CASSPRDRITDTQYF.

The chain couples TRBV7-2 to TRBJ1-6; tentative D call: TRBD1 (6 bases). V shed 6 bases and J shed 10 bases, with 16 bases lying between them. The CDR3 consists of 14 residues. The germline gives CDR1 SGHTA, CDR2 FQGNSA. The DNA of the CDR3 is TGTGCCAGCAGTAATTGGGGGGCACGGTCACCCCTCCACTTT. It translates to CASSNWGARSPLHF.

In this sample, this clonotype turned up a few times. The V call is TRBV20-1, the J call TRBJ2-3, with D possibly called TRBD1 or TRBD2 (5 bases each). Between the trimmed V and J ends, which lost 6 bases and 1 base, there was a span of 14 bases. The CDR3 length is 14 residues. In germline, CDR1 is DFQATT, CDR2 SNEGSKA (reference sequence). DNA of the CDR3: TGCAGTGCCGCCGGGACCGGACGCACAGATACGCAGTATTTT. Protein sequence: CSAAGTGRTDTQYF.

The chain carries TRBV19 and TRBJ2-4, with TRBD1 matching 7 bases. The J call may be wrong; the DNA end is better matched by TRBJ2-7. The length of the CDR3 is 14 residues. CDR1 and CDR2 (germline): LNHDA, SQIVND (reference sequence). Here the CDR3 reads CASSPTGKAYEQYF. In nucleotides, the CDR3 is TGTGCCAGTAGCCCGACAGGGAAAGCCTACGAGCAGTACTTC.

The chain recombines TRBV20-1 with TRBJ2-1; 8 nucleotides agree with TRBD2. The CDR3 sequence is 13 residues long. Germline trimming cut 6 bases from V and 4 bases from J; bases unmatched to any gene: 5. The germline V gene has CDR1 DFQATT and CDR2 SNEGSKA (reference sequence). This CDR3 reads CSAFGTRYNEQFF. CDR3 coding DNA: TGCAGTGCCTTCGGGACTAGATACAATGAGCAGTTCTTC.

The table lists this clonotype with a few counts. The chain links TRBV20-1 to TRBJ2-3; TRBD2 matches 10 bases. This CDR3 comprises 14 residues. In germline, CDR1 is DFQATT, CDR2 SNEGSKA (reference sequence). V shed 6 bases and J 6 bases; nucleotides not matched to a gene: 9. In nucleotides, the CDR3 is TGCAGTGCGGAACCCGGGACTAGCGACGATACGCAGTATTTT. Amino acids: CSAEPGTSDDTQYF.

This chain links TRBV7-8 with TRBJ2-3, with D possibly being TRBD1 or TRBD2 (5 bases each). Trimming took 6 bases from V and 0 from J, leaving 22 bases between them. Germline V gene data show CDR1 as SGHVS and CDR2 as FQNEAQ. CDR3 length: 18 amino acids. CDR3 sequence reads: CASRRTRTRGGSTDTQYF. The CDR3 coding sequence is TGTGCCAGCAGACGTACCCGTACACGGGGCGGGAGCACAGATACGCAGTATTTT.

This clonotype was seen a handful of times. The V gene is TRBV7-9, the J gene TRBJ2-1; TRBD2 matches at 8 bases. The CDR3 totals 14 residues. V trimming: 2 bases; J trimming: 10 bases; junction bases outside the gene matches: 7. Germline values: CDR1 SEHNR, CDR2 FQNEAQ (reference sequence). The CDR3 region has the DNA TGTGCCAGCAGCTTATCGTTAGCGGGATACGAGCAGTTCTTC. It specifies CASSLSLAGYEQFF.

This clonotype turned up a few times. The rearrangement joins TRBV12-3 or TRBV12-4 to TRBJ2-5; TRBD1 matches at 10 bases. This CDR3 comprises 14 residues. V shed 6 bases, J shed 4 bases, and the junction held 5 bases outside the gene matches. The CDR3 coding sequence is TGTGCCAGCAGCGACAGGGGGCTCGGAGAGACCCAGTACTTC. It is translated as CASSDRGLGETQYF.

The V call is TRBV3-1, the J call TRBJ2-7, with a possible D match to TRBD1 (5 bases). Deletions cut 4 bases from V and 1 base from J, with 14 bases between. Germline CDR1 is LGHDT and CDR2 is YNNKEL (reference sequence). This CDR3 has 15 residues. CDR3: CASSPGWGRSYEQYF. The CDR3 DNA is TGTGCCAGCAGCCCAGGGTGGGGTCGGTCCTACGAGCAGTACTTC.

The rearrangement links TRBV10-3 to TRBJ2-5; tentative D call: TRBD1 (6 bases). The V and J ends lost 6 bases and 3 bases respectively, with 8 bases between them. The CDR3 is made up of 12 amino acids. The germline V gene has CDR1 ENHRY and CDR2 SYGVKD. DNA for the CDR3: TGTGCCATCAGCCGGACAGAAGAGACCCAGTACTTC. Translation: CAISRTEETQYF.

In this sample, this clonotype turned up many times. The genes are TRBV29-1 and TRBJ1-2, with 9 positions matching TRBD1. Germline loops: CDR1 SQVTM, CDR2 ANQGSEA. The CDR3 runs to 11 residues. Unmatched junction bases numbered 2, after V lost 4 bases and J lost 8 bases. CDR3 bases: TGCAGCGTTGGGACAGGGGACGGCTACACCTTC. The encoded protein is CSVGTGDGYTF.

The chain recombines TRBV7-2 with TRBJ2-7; no firm D call. Germline loops: CDR1 SGHTA, CDR2 FQGNSA. The ends were cut back, 1 base at V and 2 bases at J, with 9 bases in the middle. The CDR3 has 14 residues. DNA of the CDR3: TGTGCCAGCAGCTTAGATCAGCTTGCCTACGAGCAGTACTTC. Translating it yields CASSLDQLAYEQYF.

The chain uses TRBV7-9 and TRBJ2-7; D tentatively fits TRBD1 or TRBD2 (5 bases each). The DNA matches TRBJ2-4 better at its end, which makes the J call doubtful. Germline V gene data show CDR1 as SEHNR and CDR2 as FQNEAQ (reference sequence). The CDR3 is 13 amino acids. CDR3 coding DNA: TGTGCCAGCAGCCCCCGGGACGGAAACATTCAGTACTTC. Protein product: CASSPRDGNIQYF.

This clonotype was counted a few times. The chain employs TRBV11-2 and TRBJ2-1, with D tentatively TRBD1 (5 bases). V lost 1 base, J lost 9 bases, and 13 bases lay in between. This CDR3 has 14 amino acids. Germline CDR1 reads SGHAT; CDR2 reads FQNNGV. In nucleotides, the CDR3 is TGTGCCAGCAGCTTAGGCCAGGGTTCGGGTGAGCAGTTCTTC. Residues: CASSLGQGSGEQFF.

The V gene is TRBV7-8, the J gene TRBJ2-7; 12 positions agree with TRBD2. The ends lost 5 bases at V and 1 base at J; junction bases unmatched: 3. CDR3 size: 15 residues. CDR1 is SGHVS and CDR2 is FQNEAQ in the germline V gene. CDR3 in DNA: TGTGCCAGCAGCACGGGGACTAGCGGGTCCTACGAGCAGTACTTC. Protein sequence: CASSTGTSGSYEQYF.

The chain combines TRBV4-3 with TRBJ1-5; no clear D gene. V dropped 2 bases and J dropped 5 bases, with 13 bases sitting between them. This CDR3 contains 15 residues. Per germline, CDR1 LGHNA and CDR2 YSLEER. The CDR3 spells CASSQFRRLDQPQHF. The DNA for the CDR3 is TGCGCCAGCAGCCAATTTAGGCGGCTCGATCAGCCCCAGCATTTT.

This clonotype was observed a few times. The chain has TRBV6-1 and TRBJ2-5; 7 bases line up with TRBD1. V lost 6 bases, J lost 5 bases, and 12 bases stayed unmatched. Germline-derived CDR1 and CDR2 are MNHNS and SASEGT. There are 15 residues in the CDR3. The CDR3 DNA follows: TGTGCCAGCAGGGATCAAGACAGGGTGGGGGAGACCCAGTACTTC. As protein: CASRDQDRVGETQYF.

The table lists this clonotype with a few counts. This sequence joins TRBV29-1 and TRBJ2-7, with D maybe TRBD1 (7 bases). Germline CDR1 reads SQVTM; CDR2 reads ANQGSEA. The CDR3 sequence is 13 residues long. Deletions cut 7 bases from V and 7 bases from J, with 20 bases between. The CDR3 loop reads CSASGQVGGEQYF. The CDR3 DNA sequence: TGCAGCGCTTCTGGACAGGTAGGGGGGGAGCAGTACTTC.

A few counts support this clonotype. The chain employs TRBV27 and TRBJ2-1; no clear D gene. V was clipped by 0 bases and J by 7 bases, with 16 bases between them. CDR1 is MNHEY and CDR2 is SMNVEV in the germline V gene (reference sequence). The CDR3 spans 16 residues. The CDR3 spells CASSLSAAFLSNEQFF. CDR3 nucleotides: TGTGCCAGCAGTTTATCGGCGGCTTTCCTTTCAAATGAGCAGTTCTTC.

This rearrangement joins TRBV14 to TRBJ1-1, with a tentative D call TRBD1 (6 bases). Germline V gene data show CDR1 as SGHDN and CDR2 as FVKESK. The CDR3 is 15 amino acids. V was shortened by 5 bases and J by 0 bases, with 13 bases between the two germline ends. CDR3 region: CASSRGGRMNTEAFF. In nucleotides, the CDR3 is TGTGCCAGCAGCAGGGGGGGAAGGATGAACACTGAAGCTTTCTTT.

The chain carries TRBV12-3 or TRBV12-4 and TRBJ2-5; 9 bases fit TRBD2. The CDR3 runs 15 residues. After removal of 2 bases from V and 6 bases from J, the junction contained 7 bases not matched to a gene. For the CDR3, the DNA is TGTGCCAGCAGTTTATTGGTAGCGGGGGTAAAGACCCAGTACTTC. The encoded protein is CASSLLVAGVKTQYF.

V is TRBV4-3 and J is TRBJ2-4; 7 bases fit TRBD2. With the DNA end fitting TRBJ2-7 better, the J assignment may be wrong. The CDR3 sequence is 14 residues long. CDR1 and CDR2 from the germline V gene are LGHNA and YSLEER. The CDR3 DNA reads as TGCGCCAGCAGCCCAGACGACCTAGCGGTCGAGCAGTACTTC. Its translation: CASSPDDLAVEQYF.